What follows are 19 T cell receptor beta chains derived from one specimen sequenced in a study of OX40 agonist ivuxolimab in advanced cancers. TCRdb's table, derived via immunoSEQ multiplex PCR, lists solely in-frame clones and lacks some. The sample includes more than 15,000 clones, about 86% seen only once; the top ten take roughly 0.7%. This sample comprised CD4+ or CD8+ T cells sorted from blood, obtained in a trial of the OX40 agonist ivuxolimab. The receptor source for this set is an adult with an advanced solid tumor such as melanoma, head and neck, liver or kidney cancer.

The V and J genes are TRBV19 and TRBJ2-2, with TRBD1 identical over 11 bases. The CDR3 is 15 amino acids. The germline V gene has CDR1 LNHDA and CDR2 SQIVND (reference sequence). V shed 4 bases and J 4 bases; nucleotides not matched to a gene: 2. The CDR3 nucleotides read TGTGCCAGTAGTAAGGGACAGGGGGTCACCGGGGAGCTGTTTTTT. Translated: CASSKGQGVTGELFF.

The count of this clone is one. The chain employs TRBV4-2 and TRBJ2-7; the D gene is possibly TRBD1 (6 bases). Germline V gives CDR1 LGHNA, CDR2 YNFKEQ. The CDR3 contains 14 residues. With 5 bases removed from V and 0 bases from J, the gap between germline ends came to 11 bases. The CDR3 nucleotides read TGTGCCAGCAGCGCAGGGGACCACTCCTACGAGCAGTACTTC. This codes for CASSAGDHSYEQYF.

The DNA for the CDR3 is TGTGCCAGCGCGGGACAGGCCCCCTACGAGCAGTACTTC. It specifies CASAGQAPYEQYF. The chain combines TRBV2 with TRBJ2-7, with 8 positions matching TRBD1. The CDR3 contains 13 residues. V shed 8 bases, J shed 2 bases, and the junction held 5 bases outside the gene matches. CDR1 and CDR2 (germline): SNHLY, FYNNEI.

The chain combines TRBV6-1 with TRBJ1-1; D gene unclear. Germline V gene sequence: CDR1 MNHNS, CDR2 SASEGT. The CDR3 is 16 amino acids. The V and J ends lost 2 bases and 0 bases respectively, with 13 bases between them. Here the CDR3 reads CASSELQVLMNTEAFF. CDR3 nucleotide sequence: TGTGCCAGCAGTGAACTCCAGGTCCTTATGAACACTGAAGCTTTCTTT.

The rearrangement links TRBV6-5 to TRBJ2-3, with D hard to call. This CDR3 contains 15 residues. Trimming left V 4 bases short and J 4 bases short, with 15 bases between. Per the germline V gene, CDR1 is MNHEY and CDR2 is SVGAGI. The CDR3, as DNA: TGTGCCAGCAGTTTAGTTTCCTTACGTGCAGATACGCAGTATTTT. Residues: CASSLVSLRADTQYF.

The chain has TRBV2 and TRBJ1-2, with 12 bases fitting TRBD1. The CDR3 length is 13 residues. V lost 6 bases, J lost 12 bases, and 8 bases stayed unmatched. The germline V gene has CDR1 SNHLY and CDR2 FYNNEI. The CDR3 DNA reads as TGTGCCAGCAGCACCGGGACAGGGGGCCGGGACACCTTC. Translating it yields CASSTGTGGRDTF.

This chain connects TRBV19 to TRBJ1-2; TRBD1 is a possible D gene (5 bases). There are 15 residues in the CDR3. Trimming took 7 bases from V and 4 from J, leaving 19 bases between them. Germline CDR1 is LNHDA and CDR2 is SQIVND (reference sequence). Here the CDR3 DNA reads TGTGCCAGTACCCCCCGGGACCGAGCTCTCTATGGCTACACCTTC. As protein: CASTPRDRALYGYTF.

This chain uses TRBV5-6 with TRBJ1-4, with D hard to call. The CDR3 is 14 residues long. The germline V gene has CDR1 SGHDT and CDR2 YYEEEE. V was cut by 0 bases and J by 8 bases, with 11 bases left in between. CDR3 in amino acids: CASSLGQAQEKLFF. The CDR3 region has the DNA TGTGCCAGCAGCTTGGGCCAGGCCCAGGAAAAACTGTTTTTT.

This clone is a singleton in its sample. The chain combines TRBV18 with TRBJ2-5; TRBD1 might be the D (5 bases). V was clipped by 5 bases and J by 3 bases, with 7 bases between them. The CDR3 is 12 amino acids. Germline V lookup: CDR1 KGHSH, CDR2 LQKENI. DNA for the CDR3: TGTGCCAGCTCATCGACAGAAGAGACCCAGTACTTC. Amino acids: CASSSTEETQYF.

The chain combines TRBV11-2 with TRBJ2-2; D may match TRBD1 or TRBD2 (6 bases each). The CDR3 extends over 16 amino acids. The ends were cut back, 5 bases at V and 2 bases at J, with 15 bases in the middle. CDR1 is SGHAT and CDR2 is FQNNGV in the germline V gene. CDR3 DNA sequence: TGTGCCAGCAGCCCAAGGGGGGCTCATAACACCGGGGAGCTGTTTTTT. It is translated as CASSPRGAHNTGELFF.

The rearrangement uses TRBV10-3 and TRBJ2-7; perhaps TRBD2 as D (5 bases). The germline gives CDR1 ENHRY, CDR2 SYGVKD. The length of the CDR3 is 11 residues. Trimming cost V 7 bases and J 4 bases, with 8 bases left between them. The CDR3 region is CAINEGYEQYF. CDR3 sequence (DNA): TGTGCCATCAACGAGGGTTACGAGCAGTACTTC.

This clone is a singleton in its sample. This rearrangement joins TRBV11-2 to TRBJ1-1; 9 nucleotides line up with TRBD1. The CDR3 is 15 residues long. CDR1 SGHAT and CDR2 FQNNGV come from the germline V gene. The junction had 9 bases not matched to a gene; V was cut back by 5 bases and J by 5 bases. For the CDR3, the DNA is TGTGCCAGCAGCACCCCACAGGGGGCAGGGACTGAAGCTTTCTTT. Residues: CASSTPQGAGTEAFF.

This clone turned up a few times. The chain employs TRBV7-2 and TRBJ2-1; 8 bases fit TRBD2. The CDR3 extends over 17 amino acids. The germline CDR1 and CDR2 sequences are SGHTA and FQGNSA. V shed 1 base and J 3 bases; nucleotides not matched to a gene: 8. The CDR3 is CASSLGRLGGGYNEQFF. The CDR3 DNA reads TGTGCCAGCAGCTTAGGTCGCCTCGGGGGGGGCTACAATGAGCAGTTCTTC.

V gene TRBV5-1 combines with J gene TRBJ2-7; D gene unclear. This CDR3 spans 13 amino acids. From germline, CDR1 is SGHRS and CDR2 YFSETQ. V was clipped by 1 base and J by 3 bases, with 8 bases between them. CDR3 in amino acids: CASSLNLNYEQYF. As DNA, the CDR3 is TGCGCCAGCAGCTTGAATCTTAACTACGAGCAGTACTTC.

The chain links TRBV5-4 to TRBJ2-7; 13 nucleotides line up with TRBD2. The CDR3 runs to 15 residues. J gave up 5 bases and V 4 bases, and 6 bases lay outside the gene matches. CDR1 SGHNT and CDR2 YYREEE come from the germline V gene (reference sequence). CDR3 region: CASSLGLAGVDEQYF. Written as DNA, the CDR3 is TGTGCCAGCAGCCTAGGACTAGCGGGGGTAGACGAGCAGTACTTC.

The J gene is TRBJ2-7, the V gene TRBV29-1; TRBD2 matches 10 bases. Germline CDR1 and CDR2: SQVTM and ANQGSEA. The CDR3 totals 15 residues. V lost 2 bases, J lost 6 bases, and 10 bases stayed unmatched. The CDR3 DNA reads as TGCAGCGTTGAACCCCTAGCGGGGGCCCTTGGCGAGCAGTACTTC. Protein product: CSVEPLAGALGEQYF.

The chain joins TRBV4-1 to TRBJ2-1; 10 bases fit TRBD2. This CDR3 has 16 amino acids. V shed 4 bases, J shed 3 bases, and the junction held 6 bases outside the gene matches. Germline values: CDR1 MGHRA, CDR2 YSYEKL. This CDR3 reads CASSPLAGGHYNEQFF. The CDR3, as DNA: TGCGCCAGCAGCCCCTTAGCGGGAGGCCACTACAATGAGCAGTTCTTC.

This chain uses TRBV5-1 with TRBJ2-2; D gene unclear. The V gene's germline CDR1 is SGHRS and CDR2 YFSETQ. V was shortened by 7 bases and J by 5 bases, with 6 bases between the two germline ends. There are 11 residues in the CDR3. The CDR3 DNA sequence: TGCGCCAGCGGAGTAACCGGGGAGCTGTTTTTT. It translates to CASGVTGELFF.

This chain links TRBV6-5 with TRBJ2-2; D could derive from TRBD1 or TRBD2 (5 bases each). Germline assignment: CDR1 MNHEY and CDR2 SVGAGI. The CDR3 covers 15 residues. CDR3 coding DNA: TGTGCTAACCATACGGGGCCTAAGAACACCGGGGAGCTGTTTTTT. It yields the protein CANHTGPKNTGELFF.